Listed below are T cell receptor beta chains from one sample, sequenced in a study of T cell responses to AZD1222 COVID-19 vaccine. Here immunoSEQ multiplex PCR was the method, and the copy in TCRdb shows in-frame clones only, minus some. The table records 100,000 to 150,000 clones, more than 70% of them present only once. This sample comprised peripheral blood, obtained on day 0 of AZD1222 vaccination. The receptors shown here come from an adult in good health. Both conserved end residues are part of each CDR3. Fields, in order: V gene, D gene, clone size, J gene, CDR3 DNA, CDR3 protein. The D gene is left open where the match is weak. Where a row states a size, it is once, few, many or the class of an expanded clone; other rows omit it.

TRBV11-2	.	.	TRBJ1-2	TGTGCCAGCAGCTTAGAAGGACTCGGCTACACCTTC	CASSLEGLGYTF
TRBV27	TRBD2	.	TRBJ2-7	TGTGCCAGCAGTTTAGGACTAGCGGCCTCCTACGAGCAGTACTTC	CASSLGLAASYEQYF
TRBV19	.	.	TRBJ2-1	TGTGCCAGTACCCCCATGGGCGCGGGGCGCAATGAGCAGTTCTTC	CASTPMGAGRNEQFF
TRBV6-4	TRBD1	.	TRBJ2-1	TGTGCCAGCAGTCCCGGGACAGGGTGGGCTGAGCAGTTCTTC	CASSPGTGWAEQFF
TRBV12-5	.	.	TRBJ1-5	TGTGCTAGTGGTCCCAGCGGGAATCAGCCCCAGCATTTT	CASGPSGNQPQHF
TRBV27	.	.	TRBJ2-7	TGTGCCAGCAGATCCCAGGACGGCAACTACGAGCAGTACTTC	CASRSQDGNYEQYF
TRBV19	.	.	TRBJ1-1	TGTGCCAGTAGTATAGTCCATGGGCTTTTAGGTGAAGCTTTCTTT	CASSIVHGLLGEAFF
TRBV30	.	.	TRBJ2-2	TGTGCCTGGAGTCCCCCAGGAGCGGGCCCCAGCGGGGAGCTGTTTTTT	CAWSPPGAGPSGELFF
TRBV2	.	.	TRBJ1-5	TGTGCCAGCAGTGCCGGGGGAGATCAGCCCCAGCATTTT	CASSAGGDQPQHF
TRBV30	.	.	TRBJ1-5	TGTGCCTGGAGAGAGGGTACAGGGCCAAATCAGCCCCAGCATTTT	CAWREGTGPNQPQHF
TRBV6-2/TRBV6-3	.	.	TRBJ1-1	TGTGCCAGCACCCCGATACAGGGAACGAACACTGAAGCTTTCTTT	CASTPIQGTNTEAFF
TRBV5-1	.	once	TRBJ2-6	TGCGCCAGCAGCTTGTGGGCTGCGGGGGCCTCTTCTGGGGCCAACGTCCTGACTTTC	CASSLWAAGASSGANVLTF
TRBV21-1	.	.	TRBJ2-7	TGTGCCAGCAGGACACGCGGAGGGCAGGGGAGCGACGAGCAGTACTTC	CASRTRGGQGSDEQYF
TRBV19	TRBD2	.	TRBJ2-1	TGTGCCAGTAGCCGGACCCTCGCGGGAGGCTCCTACAATGAGCAGTTCTTC	CASSRTLAGGSYNEQFF
TRBV7-3	TRBD2	.	TRBJ2-1	TGTGCCAGCAGCCCACGGACTAGCGGGGCGTACAATGAGCAGTTCTTC	CASSPRTSGAYNEQFF
TRBV30	.	.	TRBJ2-1	TGTGCCTGGAGTGGACAGGTAGAGCAGTTCTTC	CAWSGQVEQFF
TRBV5-1	TRBD1	few	TRBJ1-1	TGCGCCAGCAGCTTATACGGACAGGAGATGAACACTGAAGCTTTCTTT	CASSLYGQEMNTEAFF
TRBV2	.	.	TRBJ1-6	TGTGCCAGCAGTAACCGCCCACGGACGGATTCACCCCTCCACTTT	CASSNRPRTDSPLHF
TRBV7-9	.	.	TRBJ1-4	TGTGCCAGCAGCTTAGAGGGCGGATATAATGAAAAACTGTTTTTT	CASSLEGGYNEKLFF
TRBV6-5	.	once	TRBJ2-5	TGTGCCAGCACCAGACGTAGCCAAGAGACCCAGTACTTC	CASTRRSQETQYF
TRBV30	.	.	TRBJ1-1	TGTGCCTGGAGTCCAGGGTTGAACACTGAAGCTTTCTTT	CAWSPGLNTEAFF
TRBV5-1	.	.	TRBJ2-4	TGCGCCAGCAGCCGCCTGGGGCAGTTAGCCAAAAACATTCAGTACTTC	CASSRLGQLAKNIQYF
TRBV5-1	.	once	TRBJ1-1	TGCGCCAGCAGCCCCAGGGTTGTATCGATTCGCGGTTCTTCGGCTGAAGCTTTCTTT	CASSPRVVSIRGSSAEAFF
TRBV6-5	.	.	TRBJ1-1	TGTGCCAGCAGTTACTCAGGGGGGAACACTGAAGCTTTCTTT	CASSYSGGNTEAFF
TRBV28	.	many	TRBJ2-7	TGTGCCAGCAGTTTATGGGCTAGCTCCTACGAGCAGTACTTC	CASSLWASSYEQYF
TRBV3-1/TRBV3-2	.	.	TRBJ1-2	TGTGCCCCGATTTCGGGAAACTATGGCTACACCTTC	CAPISGNYGYTF
TRBV19	TRBD1	.	TRBJ1-5	TGTGCCAGTAGTACAACAGGGGGGAGTCAGCCCCAGCATTTT	CASSTTGGSQPQHF
TRBV7-2	.	.	TRBJ2-6	TGTGCCAGCAGCTCGAGTTTCTCTGGGGCCAACGTCCTGACTTTC	CASSSSFSGANVLTF
TRBV5-1	TRBD1	.	TRBJ2-7	TGCGCCAGCAGCTTAGGGACAGGGTACTCCTACGAGCAGTACTTC	CASSLGTGYSYEQYF
TRBV6-5	TRBD1	.	TRBJ1-6	TGTGCCAGCAGACAGGGGATATGGGATTCACCCCTCCACTTT	CASRQGIWDSPLHF
TRBV29-1	TRBD1	once	TRBJ1-5	TGCAGCGTACAGGGGGGGGGCAATCAGCCCCAGCATTTT	CSVQGGGNQPQHF
TRBV6-4	TRBD1	.	TRBJ2-7	TGTGCCAGCAGGGGGGATAGGACAGGGCAAGCTATTTCCCGCGAGCAGTACTTC	CASRGDRTGQAISREQYF
TRBV30	TRBD1	.	TRBJ2-1	TGTGCCTGGAGTGTGTTTGTGACAGGGGACTACAATGAGCAGTTCTTC	CAWSVFVTGDYNEQFF
TRBV28	.	.	TRBJ1-5	TGTGCCAGCAGTTCCCGGGACGGTTATCAGCCCCAGCATTTT	CASSSRDGYQPQHF
TRBV18	.	.	TRBJ2-3	TGTGCCAGCTCACCACCGGTCCCAGATACGCAGTATTTT	CASSPPVPDTQYF
TRBV11-2	.	.	TRBJ2-5	TGTGCCAGCACGGCAGAGTGGGAGCGACGGGAGACCCAGTACTTC	CASTAEWERRETQYF
TRBV6-6	TRBD1	once	TRBJ2-7	TGTGCCAGCAGCCAGCCTCCGGGACAGGGCACGAACGAGCAGTACTTC	CASSQPPGQGTNEQYF
TRBV9	.	.	TRBJ2-3	TGTGCCAGCAGCCCCAGCACAGATACGCAGTATTTT	CASSPSTDTQYF
TRBV7-9	TRBD1	.	TRBJ1-1	TGTGCCAGCAGCTTAGTAGGGGGCGCGGGCACTGAAGCTTTCTTT	CASSLVGGAGTEAFF
TRBV3-1/TRBV3-2	.	.	TRBJ2-2	TGTGCCAGCAGCCAAGTTCGGGTTAGCGGTAACACCGGGGAGCTGTTTTTT	CASSQVRVSGNTGELFF
TRBV6-5	.	once	TRBJ1-5	TGTGCCAGCAGTTACTCCGGGAATAGCAATCAGCCCCAGCATTTT	CASSYSGNSNQPQHF